This is a list of T cell receptor beta chains from one sample in a study of shared clonotypes between healthy human individuals. Profiling relied on immunoSEQ multiplex PCR, and the TCRdb table lists in-frame clones only, not all of them. The repertoire holds over 1.5 million clones, with 95% to 99% as singletons. The material sequenced was naive CD4+ T cells sorted from blood. Source of these receptors: a man under 40 in good health. CDR3s include the opening cysteine and the closing phenylalanine or tryptophan. A D gene is named only where the DNA matches it firmly. Size is stated for part of the rows, as once, few or many counts, or as a class when the clone is expanded.

V gene,D gene,clone size,J gene,CDR3 DNA,CDR3 protein
TRBV6-1,TRBD2,.,TRBJ2-7,TGTGCCAGCAGTGAATTGGGACTAGCGGGAGGGCCCTACGAGCAGTACTTC,CASSELGLAGGPYEQYF
TRBV7-9,.,once,TRBJ2-7,TGTGCCAGCAGCTTCCGGGAACTTACACCCAGTGAGCAGTACTTC,CASSFRELTPSEQYF
TRBV20-1,.,.,TRBJ1-4,TGCAGTGCTAGTTACGGTGAAAAACTGTTTTTT,CSASYGEKLFF
TRBV7-7,.,.,TRBJ2-1,TGTGCCAGCAGACCTGTACCGGGGAGTGAGCAGTTCTTC,CASRPVPGSEQFF
TRBV30,TRBD2,few,TRBJ2-1,TGTGCCTGGAGTTCGAGACTAGCGTCGGCCCGCATCGGCTCCTACAATGAGCAGTTCTTC,CAWSSRLASARIGSYNEQFF
TRBV11-3,.,.,TRBJ1-2,TGTGCCAGCAGCGCCCGGAAGGTCTTCAACTATGGCTACACCTTC,CASSARKVFNYGYTF
TRBV2,.,.,TRBJ2-1,TGTGCCAGCAGGGGAAGTGGGGCGCAGTTCTTC,CASRGSGAQFF
TRBV7-2,.,.,TRBJ2-7,TGTGCCAGCAGCTTATTGGCGGGGATCGGCGAGCAGTACTTC,CASSLLAGIGEQYF
TRBV5-6,.,.,TRBJ1-2,TGTGCCAGCAGTCTGACCCCAGATAACTATGGCTACACCTTC,CASSLTPDNYGYTF
TRBV6-1,.,.,TRBJ2-5,TGTGCCAGCAGTGAGGTGGGGATGGGAGAGACCCAGTACTTC,CASSEVGMGETQYF
TRBV6-6,TRBD2,.,TRBJ2-7,TGTGCCAGCAGTACCCTCCAGCGGGGCTACGAGCAGTACTTC,CASSTLQRGYEQYF
TRBV27,TRBD2,.,TRBJ2-7,TGTGCCAGCAGTGCACGACTAGCGGGAGCGTCTTACGAGCAGTACTTC,CASSARLAGASYEQYF
TRBV4-3,.,.,TRBJ1-3,TGCGCCAGCAGCCAAGACTTGGCCGGAAACACCATATATTTT,CASSQDLAGNTIYF
TRBV5-1,TRBD1,.,TRBJ1-2,TGCGCCAGCAGCCCCTTTGAGGGGGCGGATGGCTACACCTTC,CASSPFEGADGYTF
TRBV2,.,.,TRBJ2-5,TGTGCCAGCAGTGAAGCGACCGAAGGGGAGACCCAGTACTTC,CASSEATEGETQYF